This T cell receptor (beta chain) was captured in a study of T cells in Graves' hyperthyroidism and ophthalmopathy. General observations from the study: Most thyroid-expanded clonotypes above 0.001 were also found in blood.

TCR beta CDR3 sequences were amplified from RNA transcripts. First-round RT-PCR targeting the TCR CDR3 was performed with the HTBI primer set. Each CDR3 protein gets one entry after TCRdb re-called the multiplex PCR reads with MiXCR. The table lists roughly 300,000 distinct CDR3 sequences, approximately 26% of them singletons. Trimming cost V 6 bases and J 6 bases, with 18 bases left between them. The CDR3 extends over 15 amino acids. In regard to this clonotype: Antigen specificity is unknown.

Uncontrolled infection, other autoimmune disease, pregnancy or lactation excluded patients. The sequence came from a man aged 35 to 55 with Graves' hyperthyroidism that later progressed to Graves' ophthalmopathy. Specimen: blood. The J gene is TRBJ1-5, the V gene TRBV12-3 or TRBV12-4; a weak D match, TRBD1 (6 bases). Here the CDR3 reads CASSPIQGGPQPQHF. CDR3 coding DNA: TGTGCCAGCAGCCCCATACAGGGTGGTCCTCAGCCCCAGCATTTT.